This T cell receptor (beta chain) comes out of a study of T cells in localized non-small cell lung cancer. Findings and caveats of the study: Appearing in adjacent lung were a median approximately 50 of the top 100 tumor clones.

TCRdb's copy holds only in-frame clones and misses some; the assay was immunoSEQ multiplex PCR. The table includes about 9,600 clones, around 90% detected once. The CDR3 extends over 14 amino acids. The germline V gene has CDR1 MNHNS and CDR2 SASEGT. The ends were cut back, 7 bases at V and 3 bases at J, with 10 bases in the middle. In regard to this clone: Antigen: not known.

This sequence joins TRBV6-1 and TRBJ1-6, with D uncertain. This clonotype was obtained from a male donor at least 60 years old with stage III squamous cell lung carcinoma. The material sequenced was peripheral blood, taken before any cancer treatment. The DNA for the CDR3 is TGTGCCAGCAAGAGCGTGGGCTATAATTCACCCCTCCACTTT. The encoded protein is CASKSVGYNSPLHF.